This T cell receptor (beta chain) was recorded in a study of Ad26.COV2.S vaccination and SARS-CoV-2 variants. Assay: immunoSEQ multiplex PCR; the TCRdb copy retains only in-frame clones and omits some. The profile covers 300,000 to 400,000 clones, with approximately 85% appearing a single time and 3.3% taken by the ten largest. A remark on this clone: Its target is unknown.

The treatment denotes: roughly 19 received Ad26.COV2.S at low or high dose, single or two shots; roughly 5 received placebo; per-sample allocation not given. All samples were drawn on day 63, counting from the first vaccine or placebo injection. Study-level findings and limits: The placebo group had lower spike-specific TCR breadth than the vaccine recipients did.

Germline V lookup: CDR1 SGHTS, CDR2 YDEGEE. The V and J ends lost 4 bases and 3 bases respectively, with 14 bases between them. The CDR3 length is 14 residues. The V and J genes are TRBV5-8 and TRBJ2-7, with a weak D call TRBD2 (6 bases). The sequencing used peripheral blood, collected in a trial of Ad26.COV2.S vaccine versus placebo. The sequence was obtained from a person between 18 and 60 years old who received the Ad26.COV2.S COVID-19 vaccine or a placebo. The CDR3 bases are TGTGCCAGCAGCACGCCGGGAGAGGGCTACGAGCAGTACTTC. It encodes CASSTPGEGYEQYF.